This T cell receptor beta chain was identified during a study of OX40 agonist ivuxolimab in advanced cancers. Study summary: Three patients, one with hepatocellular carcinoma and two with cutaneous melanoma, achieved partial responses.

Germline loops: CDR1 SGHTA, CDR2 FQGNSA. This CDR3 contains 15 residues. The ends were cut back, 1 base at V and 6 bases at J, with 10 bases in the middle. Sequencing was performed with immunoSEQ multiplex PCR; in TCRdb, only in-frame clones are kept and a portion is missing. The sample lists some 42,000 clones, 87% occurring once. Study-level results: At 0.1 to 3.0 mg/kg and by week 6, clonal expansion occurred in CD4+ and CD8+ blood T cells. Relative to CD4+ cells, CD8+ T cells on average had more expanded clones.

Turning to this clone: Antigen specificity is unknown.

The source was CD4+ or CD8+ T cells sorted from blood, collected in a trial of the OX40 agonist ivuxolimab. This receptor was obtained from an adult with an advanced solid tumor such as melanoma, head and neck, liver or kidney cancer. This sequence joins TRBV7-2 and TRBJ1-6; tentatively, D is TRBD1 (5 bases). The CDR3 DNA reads TGTGCCAGCAGCTTAGAAAAAGGGGCTAATTCACCCCTCCACTTT. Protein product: CASSLEKGANSPLHF.